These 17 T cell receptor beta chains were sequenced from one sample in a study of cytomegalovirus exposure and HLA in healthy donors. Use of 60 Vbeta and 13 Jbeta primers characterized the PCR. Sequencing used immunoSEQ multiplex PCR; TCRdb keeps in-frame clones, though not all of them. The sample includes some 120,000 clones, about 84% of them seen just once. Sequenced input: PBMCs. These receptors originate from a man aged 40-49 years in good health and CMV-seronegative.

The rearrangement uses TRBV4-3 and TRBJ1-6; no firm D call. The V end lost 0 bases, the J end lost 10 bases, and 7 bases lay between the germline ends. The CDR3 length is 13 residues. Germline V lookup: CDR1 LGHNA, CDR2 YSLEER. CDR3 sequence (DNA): TGCGCCAGCAGCCAAGATAGTGAATCACCCCTCCACTTT. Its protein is CASSQDSESPLHF.

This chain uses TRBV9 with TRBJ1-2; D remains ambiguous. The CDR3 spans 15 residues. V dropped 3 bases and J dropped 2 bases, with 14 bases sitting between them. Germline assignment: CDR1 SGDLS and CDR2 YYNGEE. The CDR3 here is CASSASGFPNYGYTF. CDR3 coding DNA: TGTGCCAGCAGCGCTTCCGGGTTCCCAAACTATGGCTACACCTTC.

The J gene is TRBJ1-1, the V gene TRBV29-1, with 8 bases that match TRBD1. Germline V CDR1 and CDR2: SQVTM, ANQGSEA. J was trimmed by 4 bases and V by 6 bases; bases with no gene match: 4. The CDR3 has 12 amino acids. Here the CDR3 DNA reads TGCAGCGTCACAACAGGGGGCACTGAAGCTTTCTTT. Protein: CSVTTGGTEAFF.

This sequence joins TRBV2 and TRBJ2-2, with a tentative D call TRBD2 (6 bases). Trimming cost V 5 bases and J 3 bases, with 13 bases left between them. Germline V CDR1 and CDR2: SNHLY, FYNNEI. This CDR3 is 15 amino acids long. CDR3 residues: CASSHGTLDTGELFF. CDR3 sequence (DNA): TGTGCCAGCAGTCATGGGACTTTGGACACCGGGGAGCTGTTTTTT.

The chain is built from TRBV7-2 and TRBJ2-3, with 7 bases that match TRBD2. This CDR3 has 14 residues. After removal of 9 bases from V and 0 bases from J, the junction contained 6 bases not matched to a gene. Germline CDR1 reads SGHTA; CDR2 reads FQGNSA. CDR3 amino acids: CASWGGSSTDTQYF. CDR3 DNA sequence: TGTGCCAGTTGGGGGGGATCTAGCACAGATACGCAGTATTTT.

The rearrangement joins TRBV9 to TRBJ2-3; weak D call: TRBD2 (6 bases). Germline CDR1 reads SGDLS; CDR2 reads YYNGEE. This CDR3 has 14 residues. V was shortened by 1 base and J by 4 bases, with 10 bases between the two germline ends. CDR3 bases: TGTGCCAGCAGCGTATCTTCTAGCGCAGATACGCAGTATTTT. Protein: CASSVSSSADTQYF.

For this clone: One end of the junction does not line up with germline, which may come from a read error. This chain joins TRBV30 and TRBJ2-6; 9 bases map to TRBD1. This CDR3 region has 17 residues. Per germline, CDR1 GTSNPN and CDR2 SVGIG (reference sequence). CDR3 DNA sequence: TGTGCCTGGGGACAGGGGAGCACTCTCTCTGGGGCCAACGGCCTGACTTTC. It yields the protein CAWGQGSTLSGANGLTF. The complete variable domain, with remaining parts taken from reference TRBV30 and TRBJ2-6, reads SQTIHQWPATLVQPVGSPLSLECTVEGTSNPNLYWYRQAAGRGLQLLFYSVGIGQISSEVPQNLSASRPQDRQFILSSKKLLLSDSGFYLCAWGQGSTLSGANGLTFGAGSRLTVL.

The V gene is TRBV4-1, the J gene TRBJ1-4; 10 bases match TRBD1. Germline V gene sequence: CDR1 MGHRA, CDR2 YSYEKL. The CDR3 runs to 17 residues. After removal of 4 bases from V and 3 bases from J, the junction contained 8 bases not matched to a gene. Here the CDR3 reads CASSPSGTGDPNEKLFF. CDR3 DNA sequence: TGCGCCAGCAGCCCCTCCGGGACAGGGGATCCTAATGAAAAACTGTTTTTT.

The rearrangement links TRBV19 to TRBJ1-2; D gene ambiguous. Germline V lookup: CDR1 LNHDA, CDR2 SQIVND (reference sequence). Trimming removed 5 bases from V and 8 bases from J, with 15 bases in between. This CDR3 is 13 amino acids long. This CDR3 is CASSPSPGLGYTF. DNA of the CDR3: TGTGCCAGTAGTCCCTCCCCCGGGTTGGGCTACACCTTC.

DNA of the CDR3: TGTGCCAGCAGCTTAGGGACATCCTCCTACAATGAGCAGTTCTTC. Residues: CASSLGTSSYNEQFF. V gene TRBV11-2 combines with J gene TRBJ2-1, with D maybe TRBD1 (5 bases). The germline V gene has CDR1 SGHAT and CDR2 FQNNGV. The V gene lost 1 base and the J gene lost 0 bases, with 7 bases spanning the gap. The CDR3 has 15 amino acids.

Here the CDR3 DNA reads TGTGCCAGCAGCTCGCGGGGGAATAACTATGGCTACACCTTC. Its protein is CASSSRGNNYGYTF. The chain is built from TRBV5-4 and TRBJ1-2, with D possibly matching TRBD1 (5 bases). Trimming shortened V by 3 bases and J by 1 base, and 10 bases separated the two germline ends. This CDR3 has 14 residues. The V gene's germline CDR1 is SGHNT and CDR2 YYREEE (reference sequence).

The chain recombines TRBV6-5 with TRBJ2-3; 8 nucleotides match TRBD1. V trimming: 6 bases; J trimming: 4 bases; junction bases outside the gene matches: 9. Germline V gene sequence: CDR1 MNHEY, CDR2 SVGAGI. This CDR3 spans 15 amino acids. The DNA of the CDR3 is TGTGCCAGCAGCTACGCGCAGGGGGCAGCAGATACGCAGTATTTT. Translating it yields CASSYAQGAADTQYF.

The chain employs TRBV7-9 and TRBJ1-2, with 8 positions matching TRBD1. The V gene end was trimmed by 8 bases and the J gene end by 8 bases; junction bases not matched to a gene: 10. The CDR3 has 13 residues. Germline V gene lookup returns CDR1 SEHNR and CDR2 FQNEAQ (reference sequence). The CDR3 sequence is CASGGTGGKGYTF. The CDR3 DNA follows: TGTGCCAGCGGCGGGACAGGAGGGAAGGGCTACACCTTC.

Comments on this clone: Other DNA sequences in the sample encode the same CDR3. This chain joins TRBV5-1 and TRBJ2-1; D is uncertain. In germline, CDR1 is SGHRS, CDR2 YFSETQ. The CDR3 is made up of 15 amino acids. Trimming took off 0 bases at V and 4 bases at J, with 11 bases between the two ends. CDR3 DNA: TGCGCCAGCAGCTTGGTGGTTGGCGGATACAATGAGCAGTTCTTC. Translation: CASSLVVGGYNEQFF. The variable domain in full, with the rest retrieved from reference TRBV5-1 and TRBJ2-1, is KAGVTQTPRYLIKTRGQQVTLSCSPISGHRSVSWYQQTPGQGLQFLFEYFSETQRNKGNFPGRFSGRQFSNSRSEMNVSTLELGDSALYLCASSLVVGGYNEQFFGPGTRLTVL.

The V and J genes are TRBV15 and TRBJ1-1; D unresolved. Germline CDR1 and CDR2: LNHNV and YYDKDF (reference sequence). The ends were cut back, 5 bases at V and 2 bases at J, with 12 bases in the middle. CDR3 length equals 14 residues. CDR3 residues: CATSASNTNTEAFF. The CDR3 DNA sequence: TGTGCCACCAGCGCAAGTAACACAAACACTGAAGCTTTCTTT. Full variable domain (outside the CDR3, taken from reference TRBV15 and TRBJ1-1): DAMVIQNPRYQVTQFGKPVTLSCSQTLNHNVMYWYQQKSSQAPKLLFHYYDKDFNNEADTPDNFQSRRPNTSFCFLDIRSPGLGDTAMYLCATSASNTNTEAFFGQGTRLTVV.

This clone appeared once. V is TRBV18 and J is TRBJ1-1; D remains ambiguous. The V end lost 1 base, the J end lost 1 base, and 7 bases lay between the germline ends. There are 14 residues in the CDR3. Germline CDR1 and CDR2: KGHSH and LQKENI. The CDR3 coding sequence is TGTGCCAGCTCACCACAAACACAGAACACTGAAGCTTTCTTT. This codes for CASSPQTQNTEAFF.

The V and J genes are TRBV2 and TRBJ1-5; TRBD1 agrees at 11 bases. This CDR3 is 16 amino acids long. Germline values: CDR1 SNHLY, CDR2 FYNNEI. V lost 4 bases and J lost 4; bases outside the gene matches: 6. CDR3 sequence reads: CASSGGTGGTNQPQHF. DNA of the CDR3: TGTGCCAGCAGTGGGGGGACAGGGGGAACGAATCAGCCCCAGCATTTT.